Below, 26 T cell receptor beta chains from the same sample are listed, as sequenced in a study of blood T cell repertoires in COVID-19. Some clones are missing from TCRdb's copy, which holds only in-frame ones; the method was immunoSEQ multiplex PCR. The top ten clones hold more than 7.5% of a sample with over 400,000 clones, about 85% of them seen once. The specimen was PBMCs or T cells enriched from blood (not recorded which). The source is a woman aged 55-70 years who had recovered from COVID-19.

The V and J genes are TRBV11-3 and TRBJ1-1; D gene uncertain. Trimming removed 2 bases at V and 0 bases at J, with 7 bases between. The CDR3 spans 14 residues. CDR1 and CDR2 from the germline V gene are SGHNT and YENEEA. CDR3 DNA: TGTGCCAGCAGCTTAAGCCACCTGAACACTGAAGCTTTCTTT. Residues: CASSLSHLNTEAFF.

The chain recombines TRBV6-2 or TRBV6-3 with TRBJ2-7; 8 nucleotides line up with TRBD2. The CDR3 contains 15 residues. V shed 6 bases, J shed 4 bases, and the junction held 11 bases outside the gene matches. The germline CDR1 and CDR2 sequences are MNHEY and SVGEGT. CDR3 region: CASSLAGTRAYEQYF. CDR3 nucleotides: TGTGCCAGCAGCCTAGCCGGGACTAGGGCTTACGAGCAGTACTTC.

The chain carries TRBV14 and TRBJ1-2, with TRBD1 as a possible D gene (5 bases). Trimming left V 1 base short and J 5 bases short, with 11 bases between. Germline loops: CDR1 SGHDN, CDR2 FVKESK. This CDR3 contains 14 residues. CDR3 coding DNA: TGTGCCAGCAGCCAAGTTACAGGAGGGTATGGCTACACCTTC. Its translation is CASSQVTGGYGYTF.

This clone was observed a handful of times. The genes are TRBV5-8 and TRBJ1-5; the D is unclear. CDR3 length equals 12 residues. The ends were cut back, 4 bases at V and 5 bases at J, with 7 bases in the middle. Germline V gene sequence: CDR1 SGHTS, CDR2 YDEGEE. The chain's CDR3 is CASSRADQPQHF. In nucleotides, the CDR3 is TGTGCCAGCAGCCGCGCGGATCAGCCCCAGCATTTT.

The V gene is TRBV18, the J gene TRBJ2-1; TRBD2 is a possible D gene (6 bases). This CDR3 is 14 amino acids long. CDR1 KGHSH and CDR2 LQKENI come from the germline V gene. V shed 5 bases and J shed 0 bases, with 8 bases lying between them. CDR3 DNA sequence: TGTGCCAGCTCAGGGACTGGCTCCTACAATGAGCAGTTCTTC. Protein product: CASSGTGSYNEQFF.

The chain joins TRBV6-1 to TRBJ2-7; D is possibly TRBD2 (5 bases). V was shortened by 0 bases and J by 0 bases, with 12 bases between the two germline ends. CDR1 is MNHNS, CDR2 SASEGT, per germline. This CDR3 has 16 amino acids. CDR3 loop: CASSEASSGSSYEQYV. The CDR3 DNA follows: TGTGCCAGCAGTGAAGCCTCCAGTGGGAGCTCCTACGAGCAGTACGTC.

The J gene is TRBJ1-4, the V gene TRBV5-1; a weak D match, TRBD1 (6 bases). V was pared by 0 bases and J by 13 bases, with 10 bases between. Looked up from germline, CDR1 is SGHRS and CDR2 is YFSETQ. The CDR3 totals 12 residues. DNA of the CDR3: TGCGCCAGCAGCTTGGCGGGCAGGGGACTGTTTTTT. It is translated as CASSLAGRGLFF.

The chain employs TRBV28 and TRBJ1-2; TRBD1 matches 8 bases. The CDR3 covers 15 residues. The germline V gene has CDR1 MDHEN and CDR2 SYDVKM. J gave up 5 bases and V 3 bases, and 8 bases lay outside the gene matches. CDR3 in amino acids: CASSFQGARRYGYTF. In DNA form, the CDR3 reads TGTGCCAGCAGTTTTCAGGGGGCGCGGAGGTATGGCTACACCTTC.

The genes are TRBV7-9 and TRBJ1-2; weak D call: TRBD1 (5 bases). Germline V gene data show CDR1 as SEHNR and CDR2 as FQNEAQ (reference sequence). CDR3 length: 13 amino acids. Trimming took off 5 bases at V and 4 bases at J, with 11 bases between the two ends. This CDR3 is CASSPTELYGYTF. The CDR3 DNA sequence: TGTGCCAGCAGCCCGACAGAGCTCTATGGCTACACCTTC.

This clone turned up a few times. V and J are TRBV19 and TRBJ1-6; maybe TRBD1 (5 bases). In germline, CDR1 is LNHDA, CDR2 SQIVND (reference sequence). CDR3 size: 13 residues. Trimming removed 3 bases at V and 7 bases at J, with 7 bases between. CDR3 sequence reads: CASSIQGNSPLHF. The DNA for the CDR3 is TGTGCCAGTAGTATCCAGGGAAATTCACCCCTCCACTTT. The whole variable domain, filled in from reference TRBV19 and TRBJ1-6, reads DGGITQSPKYLFRKEGQNVTLSCEQNLNHDAMYWYRQDPGQGLRLIYYSQIVNDFQKGDIAEGYSVSREKKESFPLTVTSAQKNPTAFYLCASSIQGNSPLHFGNGTRLTVT.

The V call is TRBV7-8, the J call TRBJ2-3; 9 bases align to TRBD2. The trim removed 5 bases at V and 3 bases at J, leaving 6 bases unmatched. The CDR3 has 15 residues. Germline loops: CDR1 SGHVS, CDR2 FQNEAQ. The CDR3 nucleotides are TGTGCCAGCAGCCGCAGCGGGGGGTCGACAGATACGCAGTATTTT. Translated, it gives CASSRSGGSTDTQYF.

J is TRBJ1-5 and V is TRBV6-5, with 7 nucleotides matching TRBD1. J gave up 4 bases and V 2 bases, and 5 bases lay outside the gene matches. Germline CDR1 is MNHEY and CDR2 is SVGAGI. The CDR3 has 15 amino acids. The CDR3 DNA is TGTGCCAGCAGTTACAGGGACAGCGAGAATCAGCCCCAGCATTTT. Its translation: CASSYRDSENQPQHF.

The chain carries TRBV4-1 and TRBJ2-5; TRBD2 agrees at 10 bases. Germline CDR1 is MGHRA and CDR2 is YSYEKL. With 1 base clipped from V and 5 bases from J, the junction kept 10 bases outside the gene matches. The CDR3 length is 17 residues. CDR3 nucleotide sequence: TGCGCCAGCAGCCAAGCTAGCGGGGGATACGTGGGGGAGACCCAGTACTTC. Its protein is CASSQASGGYVGETQYF.

This chain links TRBV19 with TRBJ2-2; the D is unclear. In germline, CDR1 is LNHDA, CDR2 SQIVND (reference sequence). This CDR3 is 12 amino acids long. V was pared by 1 base and J by 9 bases, with 6 bases between. The CDR3 region has the DNA TGTGCCAGTAGTATAGGTTCCAGGGAGCTGTTTTTT. It codes for CASSIGSRELFF.

This rearrangement joins TRBV5-5 to TRBJ1-4, with a possible D match to TRBD1 (5 bases). Germline-derived CDR1 and CDR2 are SGHKS and YYEKEE (reference sequence). The ends were cut back, 0 bases at V and 7 bases at J, with 10 bases in the middle. The CDR3 extends over 14 amino acids. In nucleotides, the CDR3 is TGTGCCAGCAGCTTGGACCAGGGAAGTGAAAAACTGTTTTTT. Amino acid sequence: CASSLDQGSEKLFF.

J is TRBJ1-6 and V is TRBV11-3, with a tentative D call TRBD1 (5 bases). Trimming took 5 bases from V and 6 from J, leaving 14 bases between them. Germline CDR1 SGHNT, CDR2 YENEEA. CDR3 length: 15 amino acids. CDR3 protein: CASSPPRAGNSPLHF. The CDR3 DNA follows: TGTGCCAGCAGCCCCCCCAGGGCAGGTAATTCACCCCTCCACTTT.

V usage is TRBV3-1 (or the pseudogene TRBV3-2) and J usage is TRBJ2-3; 7 bases map to TRBD1. The J segment lost 5 bases and the V segment lost 8 bases, leaving 10 bases of the junction unmatched. The CDR3 runs to 14 residues. CDR1 LGHDT and CDR2 YNNKEL come from the germline V gene (reference sequence). CDR3 in amino acids: CASGRGGGGDTQYF. CDR3 sequence (DNA): TGTGCCAGCGGGAGAGGGGGCGGTGGAGATACGCAGTATTTT.

The chain employs TRBV5-4 and TRBJ2-7, with 9 bases lining up with TRBD1. Trimming cost V 0 bases and J 4 bases; bases outside gene matches: 5. CDR3 length: 15 residues. Germline CDR1 and CDR2: SGHNT and YYREEE (reference sequence). The CDR3 protein is CASSLDRGQGYEQYF. The CDR3 nucleotides are TGTGCCAGCAGCTTGGACAGGGGGCAGGGGTACGAGCAGTACTTC.

The J gene is TRBJ1-6, the V gene TRBV3-1 (or the pseudogene TRBV3-2), with D possibly matching TRBD1 (6 bases). Trimming took 0 bases from V and 0 from J, leaving 12 bases between them. CDR1 is LGHDT and CDR2 is YNNKEL in the germline V gene (reference sequence). This CDR3 spans 18 amino acids. CDR3 loop: CASSQEWGGLSYNSPLHF. The CDR3 region has the DNA TGTGCCAGCAGCCAAGAATGGGGGGGCCTCTCCTATAATTCACCCCTCCACTTT.

This chain links TRBV4-2 with TRBJ2-7; D not certain. CDR1 and CDR2 from the germline V gene are LGHNA and YNFKEQ. This CDR3 region has 13 residues. V dropped 0 bases and J dropped 6 bases, with 9 bases sitting between them. CDR3 residues: CASSQDQYTEQYF. The CDR3 bases are TGTGCCAGCAGCCAAGATCAGTATACCGAGCAGTACTTC.

CDR3 sequence (DNA): TGTGCCAGCAGTCCGGCAGGGAATGGCTACACCTTC. It encodes CASSPAGNGYTF. The chain is built from TRBV2 and TRBJ1-2, with D tentatively TRBD1 (5 bases). Between the trimmed V and J ends, which lost 5 bases and 6 bases, there was a span of 10 bases. The CDR3 sequence is 12 residues long. The germline V gene encodes CDR1 SNHLY and CDR2 FYNNEI. Supplemented by reference TRBV2 and TRBJ1-2, the full variable domain reads EPEVTQTPSHQVTQMGQEVILRCVPISNHLYFYWYRQILGQKVEFLVSFYNNEISEKSEIFDDQFSVERPDGSNFTLKIRSTKLEDSAMYFCASSPAGNGYTFGSGTRLTVV.

This chain joins TRBV11-2 and TRBJ2-1; 9 nucleotides agree with TRBD2. The CDR3 runs 17 residues. The germline V gene encodes CDR1 SGHAT and CDR2 FQNNGV. Trimming at V came to 6 bases and at J to 6 bases, leaving 15 bases not matched to a gene. The CDR3 spells CASRTRLYSGGPNEQFF. The CDR3 nucleotides read TGTGCCAGCAGAACGCGTTTGTATAGCGGGGGACCCAATGAGCAGTTCTTC. Combining the CDR3 with reference TRBV11-2 and TRBJ2-1 gives the whole variable domain EAGVAQSPRYKIIEKRQSVAFWCNPISGHATLYWYQQILGQGPKLLIQFQNNGVVDDSQLPKDRFSAERLKGVDSTLKIQPAKLEDSAVYLCASRTRLYSGGPNEQFFGPGTRLTVL.

This sequence joins TRBV5-5 and TRBJ2-3; D is unresolved. The CDR3 is 15 amino acids. Trimming took off 4 bases at V and 0 bases at J, with 12 bases between the two ends. Per the germline V gene, CDR1 is SGHKS and CDR2 is YYEKEE (reference sequence). This chain's CDR3 is CASSQVQLSTDTQYF. CDR3 in DNA: TGTGCCAGCAGCCAGGTCCAGCTTAGCACAGATACGCAGTATTTT.

This rearrangement joins TRBV6-5 to TRBJ2-3; no reliable D call. CDR1 is MNHEY and CDR2 is SVGAGI in the germline V gene. The CDR3 length is 16 residues. The V end was cut by 0 bases, the J end by 1 base, with 11 bases between. The CDR3 protein is CASSYSGSYRTDTQYF. The CDR3 nucleotides are TGTGCCAGCAGTTACTCCGGGTCCTATCGCACAGATACGCAGTATTTT.

The chain joins TRBV25-1 to TRBJ1-2; 7 bases line up with TRBD1. This CDR3 is 12 amino acids long. The V segment lost 7 bases and the J segment 2 bases; nucleotides outside the gene matches: 1. Germline-derived CDR1 and CDR2 are MGHDK and SYGVNS. The CDR3 loop is CASKTGNYGYTF. CDR3 DNA: TGTGCCAGCAAGACAGGGAACTATGGCTACACCTTC.

The chain links TRBV10-3 to TRBJ2-1, with D perhaps TRBD1 (5 bases). The V and J ends lost 2 bases and 0 bases respectively, with 8 bases between them. This CDR3 is 15 amino acids long. Germline values: CDR1 ENHRY, CDR2 SYGVKD. The CDR3 sequence: CAISETGSSYNEQFF. Here the CDR3 DNA reads TGTGCCATCAGTGAGACAGGAAGCTCCTACAATGAGCAGTTCTTC.